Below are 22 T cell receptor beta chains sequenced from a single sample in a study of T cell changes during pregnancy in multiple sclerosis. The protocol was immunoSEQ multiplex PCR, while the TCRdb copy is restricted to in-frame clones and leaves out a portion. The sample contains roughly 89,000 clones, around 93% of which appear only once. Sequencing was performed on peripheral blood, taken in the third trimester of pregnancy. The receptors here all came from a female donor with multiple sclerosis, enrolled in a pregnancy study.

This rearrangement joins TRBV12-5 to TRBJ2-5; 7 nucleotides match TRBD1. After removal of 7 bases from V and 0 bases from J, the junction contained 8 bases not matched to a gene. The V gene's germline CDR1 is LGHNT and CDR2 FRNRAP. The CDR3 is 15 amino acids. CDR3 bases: TGTGCTAGTGCCCTTACGGGGACAGACCAAGAGACCCAGTACTTC. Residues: CASALTGTDQETQYF.

This chain's CDR3 is CASRRTSTDTQYF. In DNA form, the CDR3 reads TGTGCTAGTCGAAGGACTAGCACAGATACGCAGTATTTT. This chain connects TRBV12-5 to TRBJ2-3, with D maybe TRBD2 (5 bases). The CDR3 has 13 residues. The V gene's germline CDR1 is LGHNT and CDR2 FRNRAP. Trimming removed 8 bases from V and 0 bases from J, with 9 bases in between. Full variable domain (remainder filled in from reference TRBV12-5 and TRBJ2-3): DARVTQTPRHKVTEMGQEVTMRCQPILGHNTVFWYRQTMMQGLELLAYFRNRAPLDDSGMPKDRFSAEMPDATLATLKIQPSEPRDSAVYFCASRRTSTDTQYFGPGTRLTVL.

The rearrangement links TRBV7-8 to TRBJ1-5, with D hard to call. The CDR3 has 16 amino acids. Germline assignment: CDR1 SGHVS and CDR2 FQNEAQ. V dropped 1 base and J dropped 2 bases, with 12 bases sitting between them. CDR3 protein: CASSLVTGDRNQPQHF. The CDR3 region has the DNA TGTGCCAGCAGCTTAGTAACCGGGGATCGCAATCAGCCCCAGCATTTT.

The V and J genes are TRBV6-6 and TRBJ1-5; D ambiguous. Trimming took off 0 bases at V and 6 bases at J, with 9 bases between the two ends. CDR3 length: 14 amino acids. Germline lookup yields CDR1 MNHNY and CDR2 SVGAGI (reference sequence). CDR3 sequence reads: CASSYSSGPQPQHF. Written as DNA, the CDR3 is TGTGCCAGCAGTTACTCGTCGGGTCCTCAGCCCCAGCATTTT.

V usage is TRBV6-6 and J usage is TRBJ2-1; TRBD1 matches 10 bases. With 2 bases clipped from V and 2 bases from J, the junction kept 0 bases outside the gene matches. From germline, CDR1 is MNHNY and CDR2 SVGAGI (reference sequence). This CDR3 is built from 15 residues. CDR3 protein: CASSYGQGAYNEQFF. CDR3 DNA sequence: TGTGCCAGCAGTTACGGACAGGGGGCCTACAATGAGCAGTTCTTC.

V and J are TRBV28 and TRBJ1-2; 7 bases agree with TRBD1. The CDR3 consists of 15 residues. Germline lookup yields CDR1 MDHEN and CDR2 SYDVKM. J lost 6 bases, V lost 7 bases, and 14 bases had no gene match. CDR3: CASIPSRRGSDGYTF. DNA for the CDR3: TGTGCCAGCATTCCCAGTCGCAGGGGGTCGGATGGCTACACCTTC.

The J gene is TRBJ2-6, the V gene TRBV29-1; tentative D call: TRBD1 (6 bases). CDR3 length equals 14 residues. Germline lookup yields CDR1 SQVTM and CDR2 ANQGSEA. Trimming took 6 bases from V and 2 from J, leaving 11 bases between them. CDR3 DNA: TGCAGCGTGACCAGGGGTACTGGGGCCAACGTCCTGACTTTC. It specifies CSVTRGTGANVLTF.

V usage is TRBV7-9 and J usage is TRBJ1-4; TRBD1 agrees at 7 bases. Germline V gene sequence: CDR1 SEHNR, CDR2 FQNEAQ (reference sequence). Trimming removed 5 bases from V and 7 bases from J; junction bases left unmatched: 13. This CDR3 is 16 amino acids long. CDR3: CASSLYRGTISEKLFF. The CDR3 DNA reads TGTGCCAGCAGCCTATACAGGGGCACCATTTCTGAAAAACTGTTTTTT.

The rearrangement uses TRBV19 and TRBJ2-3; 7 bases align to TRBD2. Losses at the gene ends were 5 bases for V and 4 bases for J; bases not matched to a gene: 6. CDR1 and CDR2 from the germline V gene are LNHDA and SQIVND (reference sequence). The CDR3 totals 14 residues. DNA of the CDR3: TGTGCCAGTAGTGTAGGGGACTACCCAGATACGCAGTATTTT. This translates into CASSVGDYPDTQYF.

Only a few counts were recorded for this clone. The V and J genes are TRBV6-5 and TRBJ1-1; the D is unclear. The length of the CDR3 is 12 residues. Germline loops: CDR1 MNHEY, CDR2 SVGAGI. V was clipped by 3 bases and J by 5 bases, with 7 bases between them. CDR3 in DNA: TGTGCCAGCAGTTATGGGGAGACTGAAGCTTTCTTT. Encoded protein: CASSYGETEAFF.

The CDR3 sequence is CASSLAGGWNEQFF. The DNA for the CDR3 is TGTGCCAGCAGCTTGGCGGGAGGGTGGAATGAGCAGTTCTTC. This chain uses TRBV5-4 with TRBJ2-1, with 8 bases identical to TRBD2. The germline CDR1 and CDR2 sequences are SGHNT and YYREEE (reference sequence). V was clipped by 0 bases and J by 7 bases; unmatched bases: 3. The length of the CDR3 is 14 residues.

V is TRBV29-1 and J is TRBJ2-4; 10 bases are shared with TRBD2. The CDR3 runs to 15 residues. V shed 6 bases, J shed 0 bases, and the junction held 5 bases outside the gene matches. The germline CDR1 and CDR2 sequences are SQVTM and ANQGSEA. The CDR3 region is CSVGLANLAKNIQYF. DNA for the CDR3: TGCAGCGTGGGACTAGCGAACCTAGCCAAAAACATTCAGTACTTC.

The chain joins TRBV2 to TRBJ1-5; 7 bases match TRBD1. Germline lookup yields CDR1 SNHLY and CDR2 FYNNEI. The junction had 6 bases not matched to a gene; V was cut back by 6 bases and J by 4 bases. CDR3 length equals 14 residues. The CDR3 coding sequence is TGTGCCAGCAGATCCGGGACAGCAAATCAGCCCCAGCATTTT. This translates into CASRSGTANQPQHF.

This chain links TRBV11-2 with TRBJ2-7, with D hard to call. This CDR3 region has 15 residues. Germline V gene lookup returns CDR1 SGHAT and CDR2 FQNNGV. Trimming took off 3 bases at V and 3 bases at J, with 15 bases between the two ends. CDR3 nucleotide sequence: TGTGCCAGCAGCTTCTCGTTAAACAGAGTCTACGAGCAGTACTTC. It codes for CASSFSLNRVYEQYF.

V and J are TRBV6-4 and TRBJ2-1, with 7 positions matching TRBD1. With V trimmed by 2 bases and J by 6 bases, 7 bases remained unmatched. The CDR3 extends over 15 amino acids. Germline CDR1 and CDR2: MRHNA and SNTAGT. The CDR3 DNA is TGTGCCAGCAGTGACATGGATAGGGACAGCAATGAGCAGTTCTTC. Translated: CASSDMDRDSNEQFF.

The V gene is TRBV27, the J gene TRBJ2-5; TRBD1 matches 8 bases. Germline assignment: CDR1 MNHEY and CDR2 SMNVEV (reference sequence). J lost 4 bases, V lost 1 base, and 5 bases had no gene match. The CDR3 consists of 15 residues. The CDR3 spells CASSLLAGGPETQYF. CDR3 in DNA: TGTGCCAGCAGTTTATTAGCAGGGGGCCCAGAGACCCAGTACTTC.

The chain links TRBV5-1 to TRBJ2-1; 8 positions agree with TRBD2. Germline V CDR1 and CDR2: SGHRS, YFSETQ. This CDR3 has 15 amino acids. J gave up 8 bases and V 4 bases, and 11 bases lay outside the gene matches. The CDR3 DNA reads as TGCGCCAGCAGCCTATTAGCGGGACGATCCGATGAGCAGTTCTTC. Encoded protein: CASSLLAGRSDEQFF. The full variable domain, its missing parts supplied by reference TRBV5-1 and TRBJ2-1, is KAGVTQTPRYLIKTRGQQVTLSCSPISGHRSVSWYQQTPGQGLQFLFEYFSETQRNKGNFPGRFSGRQFSNSRSEMNVSTLELGDSALYLCASSLLAGRSDEQFFGPGTRLTVL.

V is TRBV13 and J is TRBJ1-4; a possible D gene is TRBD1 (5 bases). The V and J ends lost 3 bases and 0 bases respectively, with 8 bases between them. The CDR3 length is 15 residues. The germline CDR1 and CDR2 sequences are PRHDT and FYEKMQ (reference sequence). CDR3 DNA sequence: TGTGCCAGCAGCTTTCAGGGTGCAACTAATGAAAAACTGTTTTTT. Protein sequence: CASSFQGATNEKLFF.

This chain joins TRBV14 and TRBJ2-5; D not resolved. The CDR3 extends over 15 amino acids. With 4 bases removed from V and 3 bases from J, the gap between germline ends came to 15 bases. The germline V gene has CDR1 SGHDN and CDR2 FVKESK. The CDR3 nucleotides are TGTGCCAGCAGCCTCCTGGAGATAGGAAAAGAGACCCAGTACTTC. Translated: CASSLLEIGKETQYF.

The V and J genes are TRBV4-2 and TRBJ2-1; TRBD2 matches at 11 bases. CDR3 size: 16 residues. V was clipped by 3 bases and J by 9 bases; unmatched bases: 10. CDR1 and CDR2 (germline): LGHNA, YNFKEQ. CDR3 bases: TGTGCCAGCAGCCAGACCGGGACTAGCGGCTTCGGTGAGCAGTTCTTC. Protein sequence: CASSQTGTSGFGEQFF.

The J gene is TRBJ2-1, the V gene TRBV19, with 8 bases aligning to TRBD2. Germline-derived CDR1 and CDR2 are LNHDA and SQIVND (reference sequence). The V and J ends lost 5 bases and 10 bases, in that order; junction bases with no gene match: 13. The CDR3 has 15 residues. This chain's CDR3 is CASSPLSGSVGEQFF. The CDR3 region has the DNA TGTGCCAGTAGTCCCCTCAGCGGGAGTGTTGGGGAGCAGTTCTTC.

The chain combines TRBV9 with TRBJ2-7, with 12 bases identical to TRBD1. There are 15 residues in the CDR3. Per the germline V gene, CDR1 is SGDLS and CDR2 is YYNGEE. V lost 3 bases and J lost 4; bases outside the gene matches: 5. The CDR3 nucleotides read TGTGCCAGCAGCGCCCGGGACAGGGGGCAATACGAGCAGTACTTC. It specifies CASSARDRGQYEQYF.